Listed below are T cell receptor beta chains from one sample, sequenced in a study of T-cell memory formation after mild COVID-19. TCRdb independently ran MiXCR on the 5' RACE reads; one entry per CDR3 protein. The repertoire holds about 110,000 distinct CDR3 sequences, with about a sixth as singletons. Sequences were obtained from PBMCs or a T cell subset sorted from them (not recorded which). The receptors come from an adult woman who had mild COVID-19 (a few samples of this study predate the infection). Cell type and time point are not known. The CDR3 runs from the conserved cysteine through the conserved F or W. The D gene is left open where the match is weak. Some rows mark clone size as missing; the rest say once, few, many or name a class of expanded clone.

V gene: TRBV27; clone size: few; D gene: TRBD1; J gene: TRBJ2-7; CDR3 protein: CASSLTGTGVLHEQYF; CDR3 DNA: TGTGCCAGCAGTTTAACCGGGACAGGGGTACTCCACGAGCAGTACTTC
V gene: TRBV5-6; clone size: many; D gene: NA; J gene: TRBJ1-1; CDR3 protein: CASSPISGKAFF; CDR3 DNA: TGTGCCAGCAGCCCCATCTCGGGGAAAGCTTTCTTT
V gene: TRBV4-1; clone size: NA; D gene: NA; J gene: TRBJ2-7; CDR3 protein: CASSQGKGSYEQYF; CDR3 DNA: TGCGCCAGCAGCCAAGGGAAAGGATCCTACGAGCAGTACTTC
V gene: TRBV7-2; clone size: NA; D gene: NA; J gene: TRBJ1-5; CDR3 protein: CASSSFNQPQHF; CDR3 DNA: TGTGCCAGCAGCTCGTTCAATCAGCCCCAGCATTTT
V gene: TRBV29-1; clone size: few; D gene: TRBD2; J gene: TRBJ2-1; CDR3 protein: CSAEELAGGLNEQFF; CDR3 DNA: TGCAGCGCCGAGGAACTAGCGGGAGGGCTCAATGAGCAGTTCTTC
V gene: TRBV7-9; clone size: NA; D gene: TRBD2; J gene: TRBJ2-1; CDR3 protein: CASSPLSGLAGVNEQFF; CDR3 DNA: TGTGCCAGCAGCCCCCTCAGCGGGCTAGCGGGAGTCAATGAGCAGTTCTTC
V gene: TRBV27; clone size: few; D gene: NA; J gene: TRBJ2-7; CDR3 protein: CASSLTGYSYEQYF; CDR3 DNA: TGTGCCAGCAGTTTAACAGGATACTCCTACGAGCAGTACTTC
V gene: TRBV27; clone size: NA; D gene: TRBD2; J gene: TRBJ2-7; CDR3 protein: CASSDGSSGRAHEQYF; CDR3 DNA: TGTGCCAGCAGTGATGGGAGTAGCGGGAGGGCCCACGAGCAGTACTTC
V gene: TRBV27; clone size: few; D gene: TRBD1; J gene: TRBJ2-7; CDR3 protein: CASSPTGGYTYEQYF; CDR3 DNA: TGTGCCAGCAGTCCGACAGGGGGCTACACCTACGAGCAGTACTTC
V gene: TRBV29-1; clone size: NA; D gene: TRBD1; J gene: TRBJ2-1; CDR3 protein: CSVEDLKDRDVSYNEQFF; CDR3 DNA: TGCAGCGTTGAAGATCTCAAGGACAGGGATGTGTCGTACAATGAGCAGTTCTTC
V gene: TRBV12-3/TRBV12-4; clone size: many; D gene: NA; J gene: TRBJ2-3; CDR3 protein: CASSLARTDTQYF; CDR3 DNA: TGTGCCAGCAGTTTAGCGCGGACAGATACGCAGTATTTT
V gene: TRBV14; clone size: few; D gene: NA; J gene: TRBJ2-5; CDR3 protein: CASSQESQETQYF; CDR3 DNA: TGTGCCAGCAGCCAAGAAAGTCAAGAGACCCAGTACTTC
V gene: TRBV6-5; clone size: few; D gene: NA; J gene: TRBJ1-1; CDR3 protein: CASSYSLPTVDTNTEAFF; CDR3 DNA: TGTGCCAGCAGTTACTCGTTGCCGACGGTCGATACGAACACTGAAGCTTTCTTT
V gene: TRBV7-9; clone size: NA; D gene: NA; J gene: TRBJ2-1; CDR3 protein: CASSPERTSYNEQFF; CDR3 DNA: TGTGCCAGCAGCCCAGAAAGGACCTCCTACAATGAGCAGTTCTTC
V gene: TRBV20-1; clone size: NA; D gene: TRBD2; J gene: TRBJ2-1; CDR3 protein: CSAREAGGHNEQFF; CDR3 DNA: TGCAGTGCTAGAGAAGCGGGGGGGCACAATGAGCAGTTCTTC
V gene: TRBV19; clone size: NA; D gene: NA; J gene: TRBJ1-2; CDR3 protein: CASSIVAAPYGYTF; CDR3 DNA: TGTGCCAGTAGTATAGTTGCGGCTCCCTATGGCTACACCTTC
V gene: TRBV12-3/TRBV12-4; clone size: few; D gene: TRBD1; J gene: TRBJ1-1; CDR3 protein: CASSPDRVGTEAFF; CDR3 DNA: TGTGCCAGCAGTCCCGACAGGGTGGGAACTGAAGCTTTCTTT
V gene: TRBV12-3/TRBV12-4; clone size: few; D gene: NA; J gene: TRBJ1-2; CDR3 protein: CASSLRQSYGYTF; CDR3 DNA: TGTGCCAGCAGTTTGAGACAGAGCTATGGCTACACCTTC
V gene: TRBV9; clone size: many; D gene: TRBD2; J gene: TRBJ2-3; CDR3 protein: CASSVGLAGEGTDTQYF; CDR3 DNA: TGTGCCAGCAGCGTTGGTCTAGCGGGGGAGGGCACAGATACGCAGTATTTT
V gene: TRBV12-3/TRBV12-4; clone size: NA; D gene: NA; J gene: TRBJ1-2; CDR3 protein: CASSLMGYGYTF; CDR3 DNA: TGTGCCAGCAGTTTAATGGGGTACGGCTACACCTTC
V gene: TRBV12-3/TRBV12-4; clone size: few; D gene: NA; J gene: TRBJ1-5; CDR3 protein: CASNVDYSNQPQHF; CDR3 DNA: TGTGCCAGCAATGTAGATTATAGCAATCAGCCCCAGCATTTT